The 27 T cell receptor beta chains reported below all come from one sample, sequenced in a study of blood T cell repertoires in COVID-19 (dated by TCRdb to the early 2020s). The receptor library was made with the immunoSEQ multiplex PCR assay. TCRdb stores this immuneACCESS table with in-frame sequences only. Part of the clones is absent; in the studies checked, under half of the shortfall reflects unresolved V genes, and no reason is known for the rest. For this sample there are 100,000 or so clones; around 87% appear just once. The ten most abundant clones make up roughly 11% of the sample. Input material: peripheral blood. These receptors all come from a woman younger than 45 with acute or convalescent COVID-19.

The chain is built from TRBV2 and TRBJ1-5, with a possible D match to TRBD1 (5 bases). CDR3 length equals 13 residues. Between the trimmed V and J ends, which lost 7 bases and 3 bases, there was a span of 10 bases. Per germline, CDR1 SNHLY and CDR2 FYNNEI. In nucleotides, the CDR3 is TGTGCCAGCAAGGGGCAGCTCAATCAGCCCCAGCATTTT. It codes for CASKGQLNQPQHF.

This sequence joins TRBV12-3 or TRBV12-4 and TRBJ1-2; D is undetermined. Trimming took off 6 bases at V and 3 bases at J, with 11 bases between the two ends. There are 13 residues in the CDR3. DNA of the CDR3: TGTGCCAGCAGATCTGGAGTTGACTATGGCTACACCTTC. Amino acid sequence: CASRSGVDYGYTF.

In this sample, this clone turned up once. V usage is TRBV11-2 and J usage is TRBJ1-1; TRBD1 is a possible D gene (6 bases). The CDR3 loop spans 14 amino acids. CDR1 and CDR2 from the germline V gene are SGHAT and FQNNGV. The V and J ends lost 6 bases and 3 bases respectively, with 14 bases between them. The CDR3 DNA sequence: TGTGCCAGCAGGACGGGGAGGGGGGACACTGAAGCTTTCTTT. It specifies CASRTGRGDTEAFF.

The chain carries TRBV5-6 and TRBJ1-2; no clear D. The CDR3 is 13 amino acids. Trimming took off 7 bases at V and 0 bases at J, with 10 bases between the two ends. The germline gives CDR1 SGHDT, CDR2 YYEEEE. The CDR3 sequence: CASSITANYGYTF. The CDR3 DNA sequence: TGTGCCAGCTCCATCACAGCTAACTATGGCTACACCTTC. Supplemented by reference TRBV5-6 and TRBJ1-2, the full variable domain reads DAGVTQSPTHLIKTRGQQVTLRCSPKSGHDTVSWYQQALGQGPQFIFQYYEEEERQRGNFPDRFSGHQFPNYSSELNVNALLLGDSALYLCASSITANYGYTFGSGTRLTVV.

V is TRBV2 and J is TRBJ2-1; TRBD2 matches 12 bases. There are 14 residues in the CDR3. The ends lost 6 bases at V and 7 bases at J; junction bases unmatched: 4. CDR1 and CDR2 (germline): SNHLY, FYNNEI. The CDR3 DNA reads TGTGCCAGCAGATCGACTAGCGGGGGTAATGAGCAGTTCTTC. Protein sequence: CASRSTSGGNEQFF.

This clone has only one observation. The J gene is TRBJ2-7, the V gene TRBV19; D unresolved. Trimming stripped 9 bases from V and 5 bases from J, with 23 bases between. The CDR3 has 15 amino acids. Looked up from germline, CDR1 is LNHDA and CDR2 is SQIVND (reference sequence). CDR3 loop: CASSSATENHNEQYF. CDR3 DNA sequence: TGTGCCAGCAGCTCGGCGACGGAGAACCATAACGAGCAGTACTTC.

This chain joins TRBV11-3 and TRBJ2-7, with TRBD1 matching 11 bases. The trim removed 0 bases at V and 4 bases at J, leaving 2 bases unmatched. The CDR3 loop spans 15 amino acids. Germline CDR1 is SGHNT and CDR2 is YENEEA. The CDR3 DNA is TGTGCCAGCAGCTTAGAGGGACAGGGGGTGTACGAGCAGTACTTC. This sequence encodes CASSLEGQGVYEQYF.

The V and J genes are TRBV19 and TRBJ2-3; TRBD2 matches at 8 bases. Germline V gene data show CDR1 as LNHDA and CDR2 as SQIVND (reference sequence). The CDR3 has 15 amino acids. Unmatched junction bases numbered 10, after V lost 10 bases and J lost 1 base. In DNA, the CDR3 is TGTGCCACCATATGGCAAGCGGGGGGCACAGATACGCAGTATTTT. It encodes CATIWQAGGTDTQYF.

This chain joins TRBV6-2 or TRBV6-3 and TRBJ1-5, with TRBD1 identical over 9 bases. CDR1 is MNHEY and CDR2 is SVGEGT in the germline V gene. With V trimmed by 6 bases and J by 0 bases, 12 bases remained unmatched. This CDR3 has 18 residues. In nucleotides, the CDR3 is TGTGCCAGCAGCCGCGGGACAGGGATGCGGTATAGCAATCAGCCCCAGCATTTT. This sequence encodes CASSRGTGMRYSNQPQHF.

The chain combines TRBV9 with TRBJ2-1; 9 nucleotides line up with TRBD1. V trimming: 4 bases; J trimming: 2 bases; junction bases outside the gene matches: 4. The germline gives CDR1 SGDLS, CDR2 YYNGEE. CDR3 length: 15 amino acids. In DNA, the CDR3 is TGTGCCAGCAGCATCGGACAGGGGACCTACAATGAGCAGTTCTTC. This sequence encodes CASSIGQGTYNEQFF. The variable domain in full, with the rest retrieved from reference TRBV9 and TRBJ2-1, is DSGVTQTPKHLITATGQRVTLRCSPRSGDLSVYWYQQSLDQGLQFLIQYYNGEERAKGNILERFSAQQFPDLHSELNLSSLELGDSALYFCASSIGQGTYNEQFFGPGTRLTVL.

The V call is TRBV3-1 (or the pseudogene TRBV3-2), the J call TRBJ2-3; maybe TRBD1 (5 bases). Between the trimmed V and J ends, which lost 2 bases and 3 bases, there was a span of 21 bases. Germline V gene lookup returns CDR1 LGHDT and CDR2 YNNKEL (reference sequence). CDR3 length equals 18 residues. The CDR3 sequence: CASSQRQGSLYGTDTQYF. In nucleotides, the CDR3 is TGTGCCAGCAGCCAAAGGCAGGGCAGCCTTTACGGTACAGATACGCAGTATTTT.

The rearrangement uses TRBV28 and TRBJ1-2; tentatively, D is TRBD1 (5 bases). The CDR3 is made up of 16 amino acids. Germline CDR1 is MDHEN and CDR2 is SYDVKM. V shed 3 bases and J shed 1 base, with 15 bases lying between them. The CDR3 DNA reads TGTGCCAGCAGTTTCCGTGGGGCTGAACATAACTATGGCTACACCTTC. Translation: CASSFRGAEHNYGYTF.

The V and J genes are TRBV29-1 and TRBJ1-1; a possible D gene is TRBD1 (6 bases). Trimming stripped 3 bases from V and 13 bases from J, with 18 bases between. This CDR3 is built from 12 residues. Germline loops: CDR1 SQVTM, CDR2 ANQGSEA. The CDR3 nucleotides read TGCAGCGTTGATGGGGCGGACAGTTCTGATTTCTTT. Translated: CSVDGADSSDFF.

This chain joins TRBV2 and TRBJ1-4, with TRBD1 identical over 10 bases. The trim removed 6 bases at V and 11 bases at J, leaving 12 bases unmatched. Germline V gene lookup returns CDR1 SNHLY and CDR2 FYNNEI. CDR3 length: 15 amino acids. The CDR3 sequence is CASSKADRTGGKLFF. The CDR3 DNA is TGTGCCAGCAGCAAAGCGGACAGGACAGGGGGTAAACTGTTTTTT.

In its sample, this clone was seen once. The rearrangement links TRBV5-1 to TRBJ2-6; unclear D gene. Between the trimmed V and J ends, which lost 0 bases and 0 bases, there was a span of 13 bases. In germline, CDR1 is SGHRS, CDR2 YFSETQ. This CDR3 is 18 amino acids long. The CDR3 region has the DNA TGCGCCAGCAGCTTGGTTGTGTCTTTCCCCTCTGGGGCCAACGTCCTGACTTTC. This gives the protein CASSLVVSFPSGANVLTF.

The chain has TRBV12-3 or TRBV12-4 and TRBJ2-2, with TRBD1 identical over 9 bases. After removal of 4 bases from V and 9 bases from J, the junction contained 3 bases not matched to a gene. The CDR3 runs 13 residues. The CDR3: CASSSGQGRELFF. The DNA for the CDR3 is TGTGCCAGCAGTTCGGGACAGGGTAGGGAGCTGTTTTTT.

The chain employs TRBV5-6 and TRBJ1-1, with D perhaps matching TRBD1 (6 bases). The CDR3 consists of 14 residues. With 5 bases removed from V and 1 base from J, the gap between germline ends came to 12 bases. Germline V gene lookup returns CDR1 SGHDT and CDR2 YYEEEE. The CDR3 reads CASSYTGRNTEAFF. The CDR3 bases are TGTGCCAGCAGTTATACAGGGAGGAACACTGAAGCTTTCTTT.

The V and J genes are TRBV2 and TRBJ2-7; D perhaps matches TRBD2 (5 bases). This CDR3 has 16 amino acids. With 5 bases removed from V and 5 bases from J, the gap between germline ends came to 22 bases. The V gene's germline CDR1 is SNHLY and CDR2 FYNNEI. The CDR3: CASSLIGSAVGNEQYF. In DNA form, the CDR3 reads TGTGCCAGCAGTTTGATCGGCTCCGCGGTCGGGAACGAGCAGTACTTC.

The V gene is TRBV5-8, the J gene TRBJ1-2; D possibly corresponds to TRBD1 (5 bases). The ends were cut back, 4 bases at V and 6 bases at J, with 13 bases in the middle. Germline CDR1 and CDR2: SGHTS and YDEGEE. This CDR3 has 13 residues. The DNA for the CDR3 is TGTGCCAGCAGCCTAAGGACACGGAATGGCTACACCTTC. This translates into CASSLRTRNGYTF. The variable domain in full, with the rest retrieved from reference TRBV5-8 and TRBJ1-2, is EAGVTQSPTHLIKTRGQQATLRCSPISGHTSVYWYQQALGLGLQFLLWYDEGEERNRGNFPPRFSGRQFPNYSSELNVNALELEDSALYLCASSLRTRNGYTFGSGTRLTVV.

The CDR3 loop reads CASSLARGNTEAFF. In nucleotides, the CDR3 is TGTGCCAGCAGCTTAGCCCGGGGAAACACTGAAGCTTTCTTT. V usage is TRBV7-8 and J usage is TRBJ1-1; no reliable D call. The CDR3 contains 14 residues. The ends were cut back, 0 bases at V and 2 bases at J, with 7 bases in the middle. Germline V CDR1 and CDR2: SGHVS, FQNEAQ.

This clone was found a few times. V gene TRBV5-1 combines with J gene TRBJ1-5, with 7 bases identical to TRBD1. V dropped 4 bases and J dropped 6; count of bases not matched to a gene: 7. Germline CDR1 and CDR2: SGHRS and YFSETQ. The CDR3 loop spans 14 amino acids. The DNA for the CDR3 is TGCGCCAGCAGCCCGACAGGGAGGTTTCAGCCCCAGCATTTT. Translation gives CASSPTGRFQPQHF.

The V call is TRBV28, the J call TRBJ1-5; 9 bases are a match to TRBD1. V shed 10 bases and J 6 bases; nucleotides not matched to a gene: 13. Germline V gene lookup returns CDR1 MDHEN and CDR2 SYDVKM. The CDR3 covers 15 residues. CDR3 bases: TGTGCCACCTTATCCGGGACAGGGAATGGTCAGCCCCAGCATTTT. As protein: CATLSGTGNGQPQHF.

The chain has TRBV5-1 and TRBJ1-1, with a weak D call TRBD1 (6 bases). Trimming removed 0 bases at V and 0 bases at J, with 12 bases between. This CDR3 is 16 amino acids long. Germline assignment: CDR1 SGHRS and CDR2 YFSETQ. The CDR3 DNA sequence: TGCGCCAGCAGCTTGGATGACAGGCTCATGAACACTGAAGCTTTCTTT. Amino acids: CASSLDDRLMNTEAFF.

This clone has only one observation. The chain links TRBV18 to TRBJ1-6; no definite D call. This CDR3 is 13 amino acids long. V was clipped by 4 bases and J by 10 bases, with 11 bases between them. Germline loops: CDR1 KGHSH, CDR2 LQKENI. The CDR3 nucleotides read TGTGCCAGCTCACGAGGAGGAGACTCACCCCTCCACTTT. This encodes CASSRGGDSPLHF.

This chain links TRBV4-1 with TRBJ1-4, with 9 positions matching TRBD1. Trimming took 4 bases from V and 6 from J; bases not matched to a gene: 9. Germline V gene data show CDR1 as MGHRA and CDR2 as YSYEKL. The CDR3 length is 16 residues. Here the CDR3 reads CASSPIQGAEDEKLFF. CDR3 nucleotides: TGCGCCAGCAGCCCCATACAGGGGGCGGAGGATGAAAAACTGTTTTTT.

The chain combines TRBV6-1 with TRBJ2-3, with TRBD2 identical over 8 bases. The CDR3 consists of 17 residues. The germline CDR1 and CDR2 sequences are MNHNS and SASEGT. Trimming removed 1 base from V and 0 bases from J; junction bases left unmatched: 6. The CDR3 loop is CASSEVIAGISTDTQYF. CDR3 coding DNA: TGTGCCAGCAGTGAAGTAATAGCGGGGATTAGCACAGATACGCAGTATTTT.

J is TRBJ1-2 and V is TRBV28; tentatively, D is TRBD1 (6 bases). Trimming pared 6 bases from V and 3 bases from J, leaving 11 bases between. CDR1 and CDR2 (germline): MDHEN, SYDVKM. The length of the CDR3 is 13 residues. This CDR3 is CASRTSGDYGYTF. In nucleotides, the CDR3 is TGTGCCAGCAGGACCTCAGGGGACTATGGCTACACCTTC.